The 2 T cell receptor beta chains below were found in one sample sequenced in a study of shared clonotypes between healthy human individuals. The assay was immunoSEQ multiplex PCR, and TCRdb's table has in-frame clones only and misses some. The repertoire holds millions of clones, with roughly 94% as singletons. Input material: naive CD4+ T cells sorted from blood. Sample subset: CD45RA+ positively selected. These receptors were taken from a man between 18 and 29 years old in good health.

The genes are TRBV5-4 and TRBJ1-1; TRBD1 agrees at 12 bases. CDR1 is SGHNT and CDR2 is YYREEE in the germline V gene (reference sequence). The CDR3 extends over 16 amino acids. J was trimmed by 5 bases and V by 3 bases; bases with no gene match: 8. The CDR3 region has the DNA TGTGCCAGCAGCTCCTGGGACAGGGGGCGCGAGACTGAAGCTTTCTTT. The encoded protein is CASSSWDRGRETEAFF.

Details on this clone: The identical CDR3 is also encoded by other nucleotide sequences in the sample. The chain couples TRBV10-3 to TRBJ1-1; TRBD1 aligns across 8 bases. CDR3 length equals 13 residues. Germline V CDR1 and CDR2: ENHRY, SYGVKD. Unmatched junction bases numbered 1, after V lost 2 bases and J lost 5 bases. The CDR3 region is CAISETGGTEAFF. The CDR3 region has the DNA TGTGCCATCAGTGAGACAGGGGGGACTGAAGCTTTCTTT.